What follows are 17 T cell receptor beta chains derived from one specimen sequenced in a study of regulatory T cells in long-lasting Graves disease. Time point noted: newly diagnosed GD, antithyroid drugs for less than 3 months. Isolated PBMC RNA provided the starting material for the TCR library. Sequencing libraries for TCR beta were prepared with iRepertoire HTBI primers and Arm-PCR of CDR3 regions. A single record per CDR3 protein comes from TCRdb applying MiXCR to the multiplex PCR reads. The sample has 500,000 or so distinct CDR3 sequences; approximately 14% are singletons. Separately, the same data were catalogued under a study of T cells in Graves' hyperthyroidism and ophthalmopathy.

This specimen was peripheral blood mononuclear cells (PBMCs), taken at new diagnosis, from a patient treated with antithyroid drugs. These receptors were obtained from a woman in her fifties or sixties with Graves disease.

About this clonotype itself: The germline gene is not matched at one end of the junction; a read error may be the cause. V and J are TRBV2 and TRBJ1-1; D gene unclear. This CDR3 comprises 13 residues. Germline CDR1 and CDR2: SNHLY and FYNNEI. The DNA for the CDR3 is TGTGCCAGCACGTTTAAGTTGAACACTGAAGCTCTCTTT. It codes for CASTFKLNTEALF.

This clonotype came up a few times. In DNA, the CDR3 is TGCAGTGCTAGGCTAGCGGGAGGCCTGTACAGTACCTACGAGCAGTACTTC. Translation gives CSARLAGGLYSTYEQYF. V gene TRBV20-1 combines with J gene TRBJ2-7, with 11 bases lining up with TRBD2. V lost 3 bases to trimming and J lost 2 bases; unmatched junction nucleotides: 12. The CDR3 covers 17 residues. Germline CDR1 and CDR2: DFQATT and SNEGSKA (reference sequence).

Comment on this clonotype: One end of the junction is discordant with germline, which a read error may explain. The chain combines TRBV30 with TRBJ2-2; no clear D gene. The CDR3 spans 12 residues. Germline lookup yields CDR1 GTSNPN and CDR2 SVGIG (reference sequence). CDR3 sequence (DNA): TGTGTCTGGAGTGTAGTGCGGGGGGAGCTGTTTTTT. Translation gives CVWSVVRGELFF.

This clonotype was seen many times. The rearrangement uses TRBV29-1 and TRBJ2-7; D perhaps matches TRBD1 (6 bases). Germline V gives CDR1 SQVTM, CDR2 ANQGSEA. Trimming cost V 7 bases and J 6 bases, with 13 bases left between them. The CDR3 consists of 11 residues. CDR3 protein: CSGLQGFEQYF. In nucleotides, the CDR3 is TGCAGCGGTTTACAGGGATTCGAGCAGTACTTC.

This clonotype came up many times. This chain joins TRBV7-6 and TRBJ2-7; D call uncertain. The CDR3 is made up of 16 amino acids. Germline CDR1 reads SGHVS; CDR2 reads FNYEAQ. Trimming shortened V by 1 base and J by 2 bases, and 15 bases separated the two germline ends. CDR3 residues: CASSLGLGSFAYEQYF. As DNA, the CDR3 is TGTGCCAGCAGCTTAGGACTTGGTAGCTTTGCCTACGAGCAGTACTTC. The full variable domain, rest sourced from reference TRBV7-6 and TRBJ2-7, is GAGVSQSPRYKVTKRGQDVALRCDPISGHVSLYWYRQALGQGPEFLTYFNYEAQQDKSGLPNDRFSAERPEGSISTLTIQRTEQRDSAMYRCASSLGLGSFAYEQYFGPGTRLTVT.

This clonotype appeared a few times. CDR3 coding DNA: TGCAGTGCTAGCCCGTTGGGACTAGCGGGAGGACCCCACCAAGAGACCCAGTACTTC. Translated, it gives CSASPLGLAGGPHQETQYF. V gene TRBV20-1 combines with J gene TRBJ2-5, with 15 bases that match TRBD2. The CDR3 runs 19 residues. Trimming cost V 3 bases and J 0 bases; bases outside gene matches: 11. Germline V lookup: CDR1 DFQATT, CDR2 SNEGSKA (reference sequence).

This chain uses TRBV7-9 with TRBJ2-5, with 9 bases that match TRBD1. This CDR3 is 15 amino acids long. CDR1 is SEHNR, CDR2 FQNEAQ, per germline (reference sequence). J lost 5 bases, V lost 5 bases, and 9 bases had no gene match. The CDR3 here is CASSAGTGLLETQYF. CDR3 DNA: TGTGCCAGCAGCGCCGGGACAGGGCTTTTGGAGACCCAGTACTTC.

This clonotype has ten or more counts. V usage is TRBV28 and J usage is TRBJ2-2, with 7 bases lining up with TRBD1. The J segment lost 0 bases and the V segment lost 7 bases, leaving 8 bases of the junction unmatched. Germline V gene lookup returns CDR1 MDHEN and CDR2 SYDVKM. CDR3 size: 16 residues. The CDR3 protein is CASTQGGGANTGELFF. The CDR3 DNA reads TGTGCCAGCACCCAAGGGGGCGGTGCGAACACCGGGGAGCTGTTTTTT.

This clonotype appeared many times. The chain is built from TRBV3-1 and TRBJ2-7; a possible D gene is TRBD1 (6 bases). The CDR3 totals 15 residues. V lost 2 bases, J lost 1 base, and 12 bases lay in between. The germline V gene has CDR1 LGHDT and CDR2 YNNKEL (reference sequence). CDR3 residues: CASSQQGLASYEQYF. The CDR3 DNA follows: TGTGCCAGCAGCCAACAGGGGCTAGCATCCTACGAGCAGTACTTC.

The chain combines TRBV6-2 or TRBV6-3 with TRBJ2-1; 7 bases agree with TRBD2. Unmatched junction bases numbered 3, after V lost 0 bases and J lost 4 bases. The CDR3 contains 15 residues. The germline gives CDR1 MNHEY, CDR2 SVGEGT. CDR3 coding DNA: TGTGCCAGCAGTTACTCCGGGACTACTTACAATGAGCAGTTCTTC. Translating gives CASSYSGTTYNEQFF.

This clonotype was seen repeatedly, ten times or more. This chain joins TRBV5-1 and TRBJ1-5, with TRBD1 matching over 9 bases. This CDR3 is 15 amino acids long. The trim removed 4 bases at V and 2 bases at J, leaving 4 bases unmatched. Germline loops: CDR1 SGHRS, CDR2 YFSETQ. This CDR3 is CASSQGTGRNQPQHF. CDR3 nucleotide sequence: TGCGCCAGCAGCCAGGGGACAGGGCGCAATCAGCCCCAGCATTTT.

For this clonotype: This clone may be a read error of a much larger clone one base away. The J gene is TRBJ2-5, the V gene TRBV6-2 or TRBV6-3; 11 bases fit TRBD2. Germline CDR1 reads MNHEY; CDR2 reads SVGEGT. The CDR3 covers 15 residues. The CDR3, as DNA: TGTACCAGCACCCTACTAGCGGGAGCCAGGGAGACCCAGTACTTC. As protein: CTSTLLAGARETQYF.

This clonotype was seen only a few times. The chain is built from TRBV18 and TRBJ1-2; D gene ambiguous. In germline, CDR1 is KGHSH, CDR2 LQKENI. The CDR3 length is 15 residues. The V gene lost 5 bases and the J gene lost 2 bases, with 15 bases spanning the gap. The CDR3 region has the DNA TGTGCCAGCTCATTTGAACCGGGTCTGAACTATGGCTACACCTTC. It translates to CASSFEPGLNYGYTF.

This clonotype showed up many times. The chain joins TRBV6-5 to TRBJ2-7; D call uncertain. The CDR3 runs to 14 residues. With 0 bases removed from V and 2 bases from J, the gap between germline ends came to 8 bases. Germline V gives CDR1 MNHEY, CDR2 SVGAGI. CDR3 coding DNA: TGTGCCAGCAGTTACTCGGCAGCTCCCTACGAGCAGTACTTC. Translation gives CASSYSAAPYEQYF.

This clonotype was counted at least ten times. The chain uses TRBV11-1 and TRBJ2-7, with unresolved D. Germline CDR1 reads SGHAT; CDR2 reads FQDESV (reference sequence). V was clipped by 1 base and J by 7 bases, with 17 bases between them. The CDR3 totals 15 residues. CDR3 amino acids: CASSLEWSRLGEQYF. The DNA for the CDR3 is TGTGCCAGCAGCTTAGAGTGGTCCCGCTTGGGAGAGCAGTACTTC.

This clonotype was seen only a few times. In DNA, the CDR3 is TGTGCCAGTAGTAACCGACTAGCGGGAACCGGGGAGCTGTTTTTT. This translates into CASSNRLAGTGELFF. The V call is TRBV19, the J call TRBJ2-2; 11 bases are shared with TRBD2. The CDR3 has 15 amino acids. The V gene's germline CDR1 is LNHDA and CDR2 SQIVND (reference sequence). V dropped 4 bases and J dropped 5; count of bases not matched to a gene: 3.

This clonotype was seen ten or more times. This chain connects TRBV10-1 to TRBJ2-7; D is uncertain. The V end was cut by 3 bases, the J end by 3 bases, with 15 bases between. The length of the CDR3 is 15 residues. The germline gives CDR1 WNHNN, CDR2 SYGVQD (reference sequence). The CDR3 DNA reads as TGCGCCAGCAGTGAAGGACCGACCAAGGGCTACGAGCAGTACTTC. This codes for CASSEGPTKGYEQYF.